This TCR beta chain originates from a study of T cell responses to AZD1222 COVID-19 vaccine. This clone was counted between two and nine times. This CDR3 has 15 amino acids. Germline V CDR1 and CDR2: KGHSH, LQKENI. The V gene end was trimmed by 3 bases and the J gene end by 9 bases; junction bases not matched to a gene: 8. Assay: immunoSEQ multiplex PCR; the TCRdb copy retains only in-frame clones and omits some. The sample lists approximately 160,000 clones; 85% to 95% were seen once. This TCR came from an adult in good health. The material sequenced was peripheral blood, taken on day 0 of AZD1222 vaccination. The chain joins TRBV18 to TRBJ1-5; 10 bases are a match to TRBD1. Written as DNA, the CDR3 is TGTGCCAGCTCACCCGGGACAGGGGAGCGGATGCCCCAGCATTTT. Residues: CASSPGTGERMPQHF.